This TCR beta chain comes out of a study of shared clonotypes between healthy human individuals. Whole-study context: A couple of women and a few men aged 18 to 49 served as donors. Broader study findings: Four donors had around 5% of their naive CD4 clonotypes in common.

The repertoire was sequenced with immunoSEQ multiplex PCR; TCRdb's copy has only in-frame clones and lacks some. Of roughly 2,500,000 clones detected, approximately 93% appear once; the ten largest clones hold roughly 0.39%. The donors, all of them Caucasian adults, lived in Nashville, Tennessee. Concerning this clone: Its antigen is not identified.

The V segment lost 0 bases and the J segment 5 bases; nucleotides outside the gene matches: 8. The germline gives CDR1 SNHLY, CDR2 FYNNEI. The CDR3 has 16 amino acids. Sequencing was carried out using naive CD4+ T cells from PBMCs. As for subset: CD45RA+ positively selected. The chain uses TRBV2 and TRBJ2-5; 8 positions match TRBD2. The TCR comes from a young man in good health. Some clones in this sample may be carry-over from other donors' samples. The CDR3 reads CASSEATGGPIETQYF. The CDR3 bases are TGTGCCAGCAGTGAAGCGACGGGAGGGCCTATCGAGACCCAGTACTTC.